The 13 T cell receptor beta chains in this list originate from one sample, sequenced in a study of cytomegalovirus exposure and HLA in healthy donors. PCR used 60 Vbeta primers and 13 Jbeta primers. TCRdb's table, derived via immunoSEQ multiplex PCR, lists solely in-frame clones and lacks some. The sample has about 160,000 clones, around 88% seen once. Material for sequencing was PBMCs. These receptors were obtained from a woman in her thirties in good health and CMV-seronegative.

The chain recombines TRBV6-1 with TRBJ1-4; no clear D. CDR3 size: 13 residues. Deletions cut 6 bases from V and 3 bases from J, with 8 bases between. The germline gives CDR1 MNHNS, CDR2 SASEGT. CDR3 in amino acids: CASRQRSNEKLFF. The CDR3 nucleotides are TGTGCCAGCAGGCAGCGATCTAATGAAAAACTGTTTTTT.

This clone was detected only once. The genes are TRBV15 and TRBJ2-3; 9 positions match TRBD2. CDR3 size: 16 residues. The germline V gene has CDR1 LNHNV and CDR2 YYDKDF (reference sequence). J gave up 6 bases and V 5 bases, and 12 bases lay outside the gene matches. The CDR3 is CATSGGVRGGADTQYF. CDR3 nucleotide sequence: TGTGCCACCAGCGGAGGGGTCCGCGGGGGGGCGGATACGCAGTATTTT.

J is TRBJ2-3 and V is TRBV28; 8 bases are a match to TRBD2. Germline V gene data show CDR1 as MDHEN and CDR2 as SYDVKM. The CDR3 is made up of 12 amino acids. V dropped 6 bases and J dropped 15; count of bases not matched to a gene: 11. The CDR3 DNA sequence: TGTGCCAGCAGGGACCCGGGACTAGGGTCCTATTTT. It specifies CASRDPGLGSYF.

This chain connects TRBV10-3 to TRBJ2-7, with TRBD2 matching 15 bases. Germline V lookup: CDR1 ENHRY, CDR2 SYGVKD. The CDR3 spans 15 residues. Trimming cost V 6 bases and J 3 bases; bases outside gene matches: 3. The CDR3 is CAIRGTSGGHYEQYF. CDR3 in DNA: TGTGCCATCAGGGGGACTAGCGGGGGGCACTACGAGCAGTACTTC.

The chain couples TRBV7-9 to TRBJ1-2, with TRBD1 matching over 7 bases. Germline values: CDR1 SEHNR, CDR2 FQNEAQ (reference sequence). The trim removed 1 base at V and 0 bases at J, leaving 2 bases unmatched. This CDR3 is 15 amino acids long. The CDR3 is CASSLEGTANYGYTF. The CDR3 DNA follows: TGTGCCAGCAGCTTAGAGGGGACAGCTAACTATGGCTACACCTTC.

The chain uses TRBV5-4 and TRBJ2-5, with D maybe TRBD2 (6 bases). The CDR3 length is 13 residues. Germline CDR1 and CDR2: SGHNT and YYREEE (reference sequence). V lost 0 bases and J lost 5, with 8 bases in between. The CDR3 region is CASSLALAETQYF. In nucleotides, the CDR3 is TGTGCCAGCAGCTTGGCTCTAGCGGAGACCCAGTACTTC.

The V gene is TRBV27, the J gene TRBJ2-7; 7 bases agree with TRBD1. This CDR3 region has 15 residues. Germline CDR1 reads MNHEY; CDR2 reads SMNVEV (reference sequence). The V gene end was trimmed by 2 bases and the J gene end by 3 bases; junction bases not matched to a gene: 7. CDR3 DNA: TGTGCCAGCAGTTTACGTGACAGGGTTAGCTACGAGCAGTACTTC. This codes for CASSLRDRVSYEQYF.

The sample holds a few counts of this clone. This rearrangement joins TRBV7-7 to TRBJ2-5; D is possibly TRBD1 (6 bases). The germline gives CDR1 SSHAT, CDR2 FNYEAQ (reference sequence). The CDR3 contains 17 residues. Deletions cut 1 base from V and 4 bases from J, with 19 bases between. The CDR3 here is CASSLGDLTPRGETQYF. CDR3 coding DNA: TGTGCCAGCAGCTTAGGAGACTTGACACCCAGGGGAGAGACCCAGTACTTC.

J is TRBJ2-7 and V is TRBV7-9; 8 positions agree with TRBD1. Per the germline V gene, CDR1 is SEHNR and CDR2 is FQNEAQ (reference sequence). CDR3 length: 14 residues. V trimming: 5 bases; J trimming: 7 bases; junction bases outside the gene matches: 10. The CDR3 loop reads CASSPSPGGGEQYF. As DNA, the CDR3 is TGTGCCAGCAGCCCAAGCCCAGGGGGCGGGGAGCAGTACTTC. The full variable domain, its missing parts supplied by reference TRBV7-9 and TRBJ2-7, is DTGVSQNPRHKITKRGQNVTFRCDPISEHNRLYWYRQTLGQGPEFLTYFQNEAQLEKSRLLSDRFSAERPKGSFSTLEIQRTEQGDSAMYLCASSPSPGGGEQYFGPGTRLTVT.

The chain uses TRBV30 and TRBJ1-5; D call uncertain. The CDR3 loop spans 15 amino acids. The germline V gene has CDR1 GTSNPN and CDR2 SVGIG (reference sequence). The V and J ends lost 0 bases and 6 bases respectively, with 15 bases between them. The CDR3 bases are TGTGCCTGGAGTGTGGCGACATCGGCGGGTCAGCCCCAGCATTTT. It encodes CAWSVATSAGQPQHF. Filled out from reference TRBV30 and TRBJ1-5, the complete variable domain reads SQTIHQWPATLVQPVGSPLSLECTVEGTSNPNLYWYRQAAGRGLQLLFYSVGIGQISSEVPQNLSASRPQDRQFILSSKKLLLSDSGFYLCAWSVATSAGQPQHFGDGTRLSIL.

The chain uses TRBV5-1 and TRBJ2-5; D might be TRBD1 (6 bases). The germline V and J ends were trimmed by 0 bases and 5 bases, with 14 bases remaining between them. CDR1 and CDR2 from the germline V gene are SGHRS and YFSETQ. The CDR3 runs 15 residues. CDR3 in DNA: TGCGCCAGCAGCTTGGCCGCAGGGGCGATCGAGACCCAGTACTTC. Its protein is CASSLAAGAIETQYF.

The chain couples TRBV4-1 to TRBJ2-7; 8 bases line up with TRBD1. The CDR3 sequence is 16 residues long. Germline assignment: CDR1 MGHRA and CDR2 YSYEKL. The V segment lost 3 bases and the J segment 0 bases; nucleotides outside the gene matches: 7. The CDR3 is CASSHRGQGGSYEQYF. The CDR3 nucleotides read TGCGCCAGCAGCCACCGCGGACAGGGAGGCTCCTACGAGCAGTACTTC.

The chain carries TRBV27 and TRBJ2-5; D possibly corresponds to TRBD2 (7 bases). There are 14 residues in the CDR3. Trimming removed 3 bases at V and 3 bases at J, with 11 bases between. Germline assignment: CDR1 MNHEY and CDR2 SMNVEV (reference sequence). CDR3 coding DNA: TGTGCCAGCAGTTTTAGGGGGGGGGAAGAGACCCAGTACTTC. Translation: CASSFRGGEETQYF.